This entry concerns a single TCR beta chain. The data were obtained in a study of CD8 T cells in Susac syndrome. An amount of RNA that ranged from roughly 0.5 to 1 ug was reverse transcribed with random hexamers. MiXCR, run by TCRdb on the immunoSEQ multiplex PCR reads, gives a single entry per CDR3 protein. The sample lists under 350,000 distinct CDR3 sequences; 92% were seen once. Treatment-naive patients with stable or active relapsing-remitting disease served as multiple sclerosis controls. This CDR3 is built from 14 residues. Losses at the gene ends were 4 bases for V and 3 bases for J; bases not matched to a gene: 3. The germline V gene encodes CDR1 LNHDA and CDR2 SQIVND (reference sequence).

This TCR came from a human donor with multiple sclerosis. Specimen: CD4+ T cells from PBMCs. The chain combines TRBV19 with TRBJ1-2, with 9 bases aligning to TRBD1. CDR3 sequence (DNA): TGTGCCAGTAGTAATACAGGGGGCGACTATGGCTACACCTTC. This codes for CASSNTGGDYGYTF.